The 4 T cell receptor beta chains in this list originate from one sample, sequenced in a study of blood T cell repertoires in COVID-19. Measured with immunoSEQ multiplex PCR; TCRdb has only the in-frame clones, and not every one. The table records 230,000 or so clones, around 82% of them present only once. Material for sequencing was peripheral blood. The receptor source for this set is a man over 45 with active or convalescent COVID-19.

The DNA of the CDR3 is TGTGCCAGCAGTGAAGCTGGGCTCATATATTTT. This sequence encodes CASSEAGLIYF. The rearrangement links TRBV6-1 to TRBJ1-3; the D is unclear. The CDR3 runs to 11 residues. Germline assignment: CDR1 MNHNS and CDR2 SASEGT. The V gene lost 0 bases and the J gene lost 12 bases, with 6 bases spanning the gap.

J is TRBJ1-4 and V is TRBV19; unclear D gene. The CDR3 runs 15 residues. Looked up from germline, CDR1 is LNHDA and CDR2 is SQIVND (reference sequence). V was trimmed by 5 bases and J by 0 bases, leaving 10 bases between them. The CDR3 spells CASSSGATTNEKLFF. In DNA form, the CDR3 reads TGTGCCAGTAGTTCTGGTGCTACAACTAATGAAAAACTGTTTTTT. Full variable domain (rest looked up from reference TRBV19 and TRBJ1-4): DGGITQSPKYLFRKEGQNVTLSCEQNLNHDAMYWYRQDPGQGLRLIYYSQIVNDFQKGDIAEGYSVSREKKESFPLTVTSAQKNPTAFYLCASSSGATTNEKLFFGSGTQLSVL.

The chain employs TRBV20-1 and TRBJ2-3; 9 bases match TRBD2. Germline loops: CDR1 DFQATT, CDR2 SNEGSKA (reference sequence). V lost 3 bases to trimming and J lost 3 bases; unmatched junction nucleotides: 1. This CDR3 comprises 13 residues. This CDR3 is CSASLAGTDTQYF. In DNA, the CDR3 is TGCAGTGCTAGTCTAGCGGGGACAGATACGCAGTATTTT.

The rearrangement links TRBV5-6 to TRBJ1-5; possible D gene TRBD1, 6 bases. With 4 bases removed from V and 4 bases from J, the gap between germline ends came to 12 bases. The V gene's germline CDR1 is SGHDT and CDR2 YYEEEE. This CDR3 spans 14 amino acids. CDR3 sequence (DNA): TGTGCCAGCAGCCTGACAGGAACAAATCAGCCCCAGCATTTT. Its translation: CASSLTGTNQPQHF.